This entry concerns a single T cell receptor (beta chain). Germline CDR1 is SGHTA and CDR2 is FQGNSA. CDR3 length equals 14 residues. V lost 6 bases and J lost 0, with 12 bases in between. TCRdb ran MiXCR on the RT-PCR reads and lists one entry per CDR3 protein. The table lists about 700,000 distinct CDR3 sequences, 14% of them singletons, with 3.6% in the top ten. This receptor was identified in a female donor in good health, serving as a healthy control. Sequencing was carried out using memory CD4+ T cells from blood. V and J are TRBV7-2 and TRBJ2-7; TRBD1 might be the D (5 bases). CDR3 sequence (DNA): TGTGCCAGCAGGTCTGACAGTTTCTCCTACGAGCAGTACTTC. Translating it yields CASRSDSFSYEQYF.